The rows below give T cell receptor beta chains drawn from one sample of a study of neoadjuvant anti-PD-1 for oral cavity cancer. Here immunoSEQ multiplex PCR was the method, and the copy in TCRdb shows in-frame clones only, minus some. The sample lists about 12,000 clones, 60% to 85% occurring once. Sample: PBMCs, taken after nivolumab (anti-PD-1) treatment. The receptors were gathered from a person between 40 and 85 years old with oral cavity squamous cell carcinoma. The CDR3 runs from the conserved cysteine through the conserved F or W. The D gene is left open where the match is weak. The listing skips clone size in some rows; elsewhere it reads once, few, many or a size class.

v_gene,abundance,d_gene,j_gene,CDR3aa,CDR3nt
TRBV30,once,-,TRBJ1-4,CAWRATGSEKLFF,TGTGCCTGGAGAGCGACGGGGAGTGAAAAACTGTTTTTT
TRBV10-1,-,-,TRBJ1-1,CASSVGRVGTEAFF,TGCGCCAGCAGTGTTGGGAGGGTAGGTACTGAAGCTTTCTTT
TRBV7-9,few,-,TRBJ1-1,CVSGASLGYTEAFF,TGTGTTAGTGGGGCCTCCTTGGGGTACACTGAAGCTTTCTTT
TRBV28,few,TRBD1,TRBJ1-5,CASSLPSMTGNNQPQHF,TGTGCCAGCAGTTTGCCCTCAATGACAGGGAATAATCAGCCCCAGCATTTT
TRBV28,-,TRBD2,TRBJ2-2,CASQSGGLTGELFF,TGTGCCAGCCAGTCGGGAGGTTTAACCGGGGAGCTGTTTTTT
TRBV11-1,-,TRBD1,TRBJ1-1,CASSLTGEGEAFF,TGTGCCAGCAGCCTCACAGGGGAGGGTGAAGCTTTCTTT
TRBV30,-,-,TRBJ2-2,CAWGNRVSNTGELFF,TGTGCCTGGGGTAACAGGGTCTCAAACACCGGGGAGCTGTTTTTT
TRBV29-1,-,-,TRBJ1-5,CSVVSGGDQPQHF,TGCAGCGTTGTGTCGGGCGGGGATCAGCCCCAGCATTTT
TRBV6-5,-,TRBD1,TRBJ1-2,CASSSRDSFNYGYTF,TGTGCCAGCAGTTCCCGGGACAGTTTTAACTATGGCTACACCTTC
TRBV4-1,few,TRBD2,TRBJ2-1,CASSHPGTSGRRFF,TGCGCCAGCAGCCACCCCGGGACTAGCGGGCGGAGGTTCTTC
TRBV7-9,once,-,TRBJ1-2,CASSPDVGGYTF,TGTGCCAGCAGCCCCGACGTCGGTGGCTACACCTTC
TRBV5-1,-,-,TRBJ1-2,CASSLVSALYGYTF,TGCGCCAGCAGCTTGGTGTCGGCGCTCTATGGCTACACCTTC
TRBV7-3,-,TRBD2,TRBJ2-3,CASSRSRGGTTDTQYF,TGTGCCAGCAGCCGCAGCCGGGGGGGAACCACAGATACGCAGTATTTT
TRBV9,-,TRBD1,TRBJ1-1,CASSALTGELMVTEAFF,TGTGCCAGCAGCGCCCTGACAGGGGAGTTAATGGTCACTGAAGCTTTCTTT
TRBV5-8,-,-,TRBJ2-3,CASSLWEQVTDTQYF,TGTGCCAGCAGCTTATGGGAACAGGTCACAGATACGCAGTATTTT
TRBV19,-,-,TRBJ1-5,CASNQQARGPQHF,TGTGCCAGTAACCAGCAGGCCCGGGGGCCCCAGCATTTT
TRBV6-1,few,TRBD1,TRBJ1-4,CASSFRQGGEKLFF,TGTGCCAGCAGTTTCCGACAGGGCGGCGAAAAACTGTTTTTT
TRBV15,-,-,TRBJ2-1,CATSRALSMRHTTIKQFF,TGTGCCACCAGCAGAGCTTTATCGATGAGACACACTACTATAAAGCAGTTCTTC
TRBV5-1,-,TRBD1,TRBJ1-1,CASSLDRGPTEAFF,TGCGCCAGCAGCTTGGACAGGGGGCCCACTGAAGCTTTCTTT
TRBV4-2,-,-,TRBJ2-2,CASSLGDWLETGELFF,TGTGCCAGCAGCCTAGGGGACTGGCTTGAAACCGGGGAGCTGTTTTTT